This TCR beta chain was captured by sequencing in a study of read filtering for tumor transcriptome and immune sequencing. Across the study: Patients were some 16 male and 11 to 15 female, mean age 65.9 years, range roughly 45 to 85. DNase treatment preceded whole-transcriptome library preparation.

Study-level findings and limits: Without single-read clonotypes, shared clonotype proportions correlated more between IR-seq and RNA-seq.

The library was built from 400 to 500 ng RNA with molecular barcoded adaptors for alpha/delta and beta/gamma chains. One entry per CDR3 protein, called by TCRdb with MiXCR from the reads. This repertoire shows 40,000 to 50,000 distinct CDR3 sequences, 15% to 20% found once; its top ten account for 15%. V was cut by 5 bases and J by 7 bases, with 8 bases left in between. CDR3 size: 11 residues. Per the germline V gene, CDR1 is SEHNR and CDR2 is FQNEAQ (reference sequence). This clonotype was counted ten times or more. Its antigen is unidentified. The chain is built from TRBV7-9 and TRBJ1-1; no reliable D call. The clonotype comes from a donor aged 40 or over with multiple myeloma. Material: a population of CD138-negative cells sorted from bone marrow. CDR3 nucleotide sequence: TGTGCCAGCAGCACCAGCATTGAAGCTTTCTTT. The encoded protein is CASSTSIEAFF. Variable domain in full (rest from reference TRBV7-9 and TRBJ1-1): DTGVSQNPRHKITKRGQNVTFRCDPISEHNRLYWYRQTLGQGPEFLTYFQNEAQLEKSRLLSDRFSAERPKGSFSTLEIQRTEQGDSAMYLCASSTSIEAFFGQGTRLTVV.